This TCR beta chain was recovered during a study of cytomegalovirus exposure and HLA in healthy donors. The V end was cut by 0 bases, the J end by 2 bases, with 14 bases between. Germline V gene lookup returns CDR1 LGHNA and CDR2 YSLEER. This CDR3 is built from 17 residues. With respect to this clone: The antigen is undetermined.

13 Jbeta primers and 60 Vbeta primers were used for the PCR. Sequencing used immunoSEQ multiplex PCR; TCRdb keeps in-frame clones, though not all of them. Of more than 150,000 clones listed, under 80% are singletons. Points from the study as a whole: Later on, analysis showed that most CMV-associated TCR beta chains appeared to be HLA-restricted.

The clonotype comes from a young woman in good health and CMV-seropositive. The sequenced sample was PBMCs. The chain links TRBV4-3 to TRBJ2-1, with a possible D match to TRBD2 (6 bases). This CDR3 reads CASSQDRDSGPYNEQFF. The CDR3 bases are TGCGCCAGCAGCCAAGATCGGGATAGCGGCCCCTACAATGAGCAGTTCTTC.